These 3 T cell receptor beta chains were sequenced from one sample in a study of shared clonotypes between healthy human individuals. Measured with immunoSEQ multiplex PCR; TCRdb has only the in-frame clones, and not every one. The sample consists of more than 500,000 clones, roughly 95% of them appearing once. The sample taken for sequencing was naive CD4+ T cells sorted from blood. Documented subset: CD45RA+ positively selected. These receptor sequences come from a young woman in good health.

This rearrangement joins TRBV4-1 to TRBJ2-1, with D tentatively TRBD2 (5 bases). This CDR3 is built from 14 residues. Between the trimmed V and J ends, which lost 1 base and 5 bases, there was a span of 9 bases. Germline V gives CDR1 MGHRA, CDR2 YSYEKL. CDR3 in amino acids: CASSQGTPNNEQFF. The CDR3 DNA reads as TGCGCCAGCAGCCAAGGGACTCCGAACAATGAGCAGTTCTTC.

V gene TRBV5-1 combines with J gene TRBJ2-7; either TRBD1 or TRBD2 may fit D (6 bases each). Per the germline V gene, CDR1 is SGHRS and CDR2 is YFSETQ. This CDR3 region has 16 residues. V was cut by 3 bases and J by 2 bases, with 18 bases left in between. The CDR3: CASSYQSGAPTYEQYF. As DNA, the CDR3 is TGCGCCAGCAGCTACCAATCGGGGGCTCCAACCTACGAGCAGTACTTC.

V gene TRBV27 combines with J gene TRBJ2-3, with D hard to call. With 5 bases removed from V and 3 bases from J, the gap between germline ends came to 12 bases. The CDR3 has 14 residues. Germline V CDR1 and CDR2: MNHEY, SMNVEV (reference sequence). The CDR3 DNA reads TGTGCCAGCAGTGCAAGCCGAAATACAGATACGCAGTATTTT. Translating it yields CASSASRNTDTQYF.